This entry lists 25 T cell receptor beta chains sequenced from one sample in a study of CD8+ T cells in alopecia areata. TCR sequencing used cDNA made by reverse transcription of extracted RNA. Sequencing used immunoSEQ multiplex PCR; TCRdb keeps in-frame clones, though not all of them. The table includes 160,000 or so clones, about 50% detected once. Here the sequenced sample was CD8+ T cells sorted from blood, taken at week 0. The receptors derive from a human donor with alopecia areata.

CDR3 sequence reads: CASSPRTGFYEQYF. The DNA for the CDR3 is TGTGCCAGCAGCCCCCGGACAGGGTTCTACGAGCAGTACTTC. J is TRBJ2-7 and V is TRBV5-6; 8 bases match TRBD1. Losses at the gene ends were 4 bases for V and 3 bases for J; bases not matched to a gene: 6. CDR1 is SGHDT and CDR2 is YYEEEE in the germline V gene. The CDR3 totals 14 residues.

This chain links TRBV29-1 with TRBJ2-1, with a tentative D call TRBD1 (6 bases). The CDR3 is made up of 13 amino acids. Trimming pared 6 bases from V and 3 bases from J, leaving 12 bases between. Germline values: CDR1 SQVTM, CDR2 ANQGSEA. The CDR3 coding sequence is TGCAGCGTCCACAGGGACAACTACAATGAGCAGTTCTTC. Translation gives CSVHRDNYNEQFF.

This clone was observed a few times. This chain joins TRBV2 and TRBJ2-5; D unresolved. Germline CDR1 and CDR2: SNHLY and FYNNEI. The V and J ends lost 0 bases and 4 bases respectively, with 6 bases between them. This CDR3 spans 13 amino acids. The CDR3 loop reads CASSEAGAETQYF. CDR3 nucleotides: TGTGCCAGCAGTGAAGCCGGAGCAGAGACCCAGTACTTC.

This clone was found a few times. Distinct nucleotide sequences in the sample also encode this CDR3. The chain employs TRBV11-2 and TRBJ2-7; no clear D gene. This CDR3 has 12 amino acids. The germline gives CDR1 SGHAT, CDR2 FQNNGV. The ends were cut back, 1 base at V and 3 bases at J, with 4 bases in the middle. The DNA of the CDR3 is TGTGCCAGCAGCTTAGGGAGCTACGAGCAGTACTTC. Its translation: CASSLGSYEQYF.

The genes are TRBV19 and TRBJ1-1, with D perhaps matching TRBD1 (5 bases). The CDR3 extends over 15 amino acids. Trimming removed 1 base at V and 3 bases at J, with 12 bases between. The germline CDR1 and CDR2 sequences are LNHDA and SQIVND (reference sequence). The CDR3 region is CASSIVWTGHTEAFF. In DNA, the CDR3 is TGTGCCAGTAGTATAGTATGGACGGGGCACACTGAAGCTTTCTTT.

The chain uses TRBV6-5 and TRBJ1-5; D gene unclear. Germline CDR1 is MNHEY and CDR2 is SVGAGI. CDR3 length equals 14 residues. Between the trimmed V and J ends, which lost 0 bases and 5 bases, there was a span of 8 bases. CDR3 DNA sequence: TGTGCCAGCAGTTACTCGAGATCCGATCAGCCCCAGCATTTT. Its translation: CASSYSRSDQPQHF.

This chain uses TRBV30 with TRBJ2-7; either TRBD1 or TRBD2 may supply D (5 bases each). Per germline, CDR1 GTSNPN and CDR2 SVGIG (reference sequence). The CDR3 runs to 11 residues. V dropped 2 bases and J dropped 5 bases, with 7 bases sitting between them. The CDR3 DNA is TGTGCCTGGAGTATGGGGGACGAGCAGTACTTC. Its protein product is CAWSMGDEQYF.

This clone was recorded a few times. This chain connects TRBV30 to TRBJ1-2; 7 nucleotides line up with TRBD1. Germline V gene lookup returns CDR1 GTSNPN and CDR2 SVGIG (reference sequence). Unmatched junction bases numbered 4, after V lost 2 bases and J lost 4 bases. The CDR3 extends over 13 amino acids. Written as DNA, the CDR3 is TGTGCCTGGAGTCCCGGGACAGCCTATGGCTACACCTTC. Translation: CAWSPGTAYGYTF. Full variable domain (outside the CDR3, taken from reference TRBV30 and TRBJ1-2): SQTIHQWPATLVQPVGSPLSLECTVEGTSNPNLYWYRQAAGRGLQLLFYSVGIGQISSEVPQNLSASRPQDRQFILSSKKLLLSDSGFYLCAWSPGTAYGYTFGSGTRLTVV.

V and J are TRBV27 and TRBJ2-5, with 8 bases identical to TRBD1. Looked up from germline, CDR1 is MNHEY and CDR2 is SMNVEV (reference sequence). V lost 6 bases and J lost 5; bases outside the gene matches: 11. CDR3 length: 15 residues. CDR3 amino acids: CASSSRGRGPETQYF. The DNA for the CDR3 is TGTGCCAGCAGCTCTAGGGGCAGGGGGCCGGAGACCCAGTACTTC.

This sequence joins TRBV10-3 and TRBJ1-1; no clear D. The CDR3 is 11 amino acids. Per the germline V gene, CDR1 is ENHRY and CDR2 is SYGVKD. V lost 0 bases, J lost 8 bases, and 4 bases lay in between. CDR3 protein: CAISESMEAFF. CDR3 nucleotides: TGTGCCATCAGTGAGTCGATGGAAGCTTTCTTT.

About this clone: A read error may be the cause here, since a much bigger clone is one base away. Additional DNA sequences in this sample encode the identical CDR3. V gene TRBV7-6 combines with J gene TRBJ2-2; D call uncertain. V gave up 1 base and J gave up 6 bases, with 3 bases separating them. Germline-derived CDR1 and CDR2 are SGHVS and FNYEAQ. The CDR3 runs 12 residues. CDR3 sequence: CASSLGAGELFF. CDR3 sequence (DNA): TGTGCCAGCAGCTTAGGGGCCGGGGAGCTGTTTTTT.

The CDR3 reads CAWSVGVGYTEAFF. CDR3 sequence (DNA): TGTGCCTGGAGTGTAGGGGTCGGGTACACTGAAGCTTTCTTT. The V and J genes are TRBV30 and TRBJ1-1, with D maybe TRBD1 (5 bases). V was pared by 0 bases and J by 3 bases, with 11 bases between. The germline gives CDR1 GTSNPN, CDR2 SVGIG (reference sequence). The CDR3 extends over 14 amino acids. The full variable domain, rest sourced from reference TRBV30 and TRBJ1-1, is SQTIHQWPATLVQPVGSPLSLECTVEGTSNPNLYWYRQAAGRGLQLLFYSVGIGQISSEVPQNLSASRPQDRQFILSSKKLLLSDSGFYLCAWSVGVGYTEAFFGQGTRLTVV.

This clone was counted only a few times. V is TRBV15 and J is TRBJ1-2; D is ambiguous. The ends were cut back, 0 bases at V and 0 bases at J, with 11 bases in the middle. From germline, CDR1 is LNHNV and CDR2 YYDKDF (reference sequence). This CDR3 has 16 amino acids. Here the CDR3 DNA reads TGTGCCACCAGCAGAGATCGGAAGCCGTCTAACTATGGCTACACCTTC. It translates to CATSRDRKPSNYGYTF.

The chain joins TRBV29-1 to TRBJ2-7; possible D gene TRBD2, 6 bases. Deletions cut 4 bases from V and 3 bases from J, with 7 bases between. The CDR3 contains 11 residues. Germline V lookup: CDR1 SQVTM, CDR2 ANQGSEA. CDR3 sequence reads: CSVGRDYEQYF. CDR3 nucleotides: TGCAGCGTTGGGCGGGACTACGAGCAGTACTTC.

In DNA form, the CDR3 reads TGCGCCAGCAGCCAATCAAATTTAGCCAAAAACATTCAGTACTTC. Translating it yields CASSQSNLAKNIQYF. The chain carries TRBV4-3 and TRBJ2-4; D ambiguous. CDR3 length equals 15 residues. Germline-derived CDR1 and CDR2 are LGHNA and YSLEER. Between the trimmed V and J ends, which lost 2 bases and 0 bases, there was a span of 8 bases.

V gene TRBV29-1 combines with J gene TRBJ2-5, with TRBD1 identical over 7 bases. The end of the DNA aligns better with TRBJ2-7, so the J call may be wrong. The CDR3 is 14 amino acids. The germline gives CDR1 SQVTM, CDR2 ANQGSEA. Here the CDR3 reads CSVEETGASYEQYF. The CDR3 bases are TGCAGCGTTGAAGAAACAGGGGCCTCCTACGAGCAGTACTTC.

Comments on this clone: This specimen includes other DNA sequences encoding the same CDR3. The J gene is TRBJ2-2, the V gene TRBV7-9; unclear D gene. Germline loops: CDR1 SEHNR, CDR2 FQNEAQ (reference sequence). V was cut by 1 base and J by 1 base, with 1 base left in between. The CDR3 runs 13 residues. The CDR3 nucleotides are TGTGCCAGCAGCTTAGGGAACACCGGGGAGCTGTTTTTT. This sequence encodes CASSLGNTGELFF. Together with reference TRBV7-9 and TRBJ2-2, the CDR3 gives the full variable domain: DTGVSQNPRHKITKRGQNVTFRCDPISEHNRLYWYRQTLGQGPEFLTYFQNEAQLEKSRLLSDRFSAERPKGSFSTLEIQRTEQGDSAMYLCASSLGNTGELFFGEGSRLTVL.

The sample holds a few counts of this clone. The chain employs TRBV10-2 and TRBJ1-2; possible D gene TRBD1, 6 bases. The CDR3 contains 16 residues. The germline gives CDR1 WSHSY, CDR2 SAAADI. V lost 3 bases to trimming and J lost 6 bases, with 20 bases between them. CDR3 nucleotide sequence: TGCGCCAGCAGTGACTCCGTCGGGGGGCGCTGGGATGGCTACACCTTC. This translates into CASSDSVGGRWDGYTF.

The gene calls are TRBV30 and TRBJ2-7; D might be TRBD1 or TRBD2, each matching 5 bases. The germline gives CDR1 GTSNPN, CDR2 SVGIG (reference sequence). V lost 0 bases and J lost 2, with 11 bases in between. The CDR3 runs to 14 residues. Written as DNA, the CDR3 is TGTGCCTGGAGTGTGAGGGGTGCAGCCTACGAGCAGTACTTC. Translation: CAWSVRGAAYEQYF.

This clone was detected only once. This chain uses TRBV27 with TRBJ2-7; D possibly corresponds to TRBD1 (6 bases). CDR1 and CDR2 from the germline V gene are MNHEY and SMNVEV (reference sequence). There are 14 residues in the CDR3. V was clipped by 5 bases and J by 0 bases, with 11 bases between them. The DNA of the CDR3 is TGTGCCAGCAGTGTGGGGGCCCTCTCCTACGAGCAGTACTTC. Its translation is CASSVGALSYEQYF.

The gene calls are TRBV13 and TRBJ2-7; TRBD1 aligns across 7 bases. There are 15 residues in the CDR3. The trim removed 5 bases at V and 0 bases at J, leaving 7 bases unmatched. Germline lookup yields CDR1 PRHDT and CDR2 FYEKMQ (reference sequence). CDR3 in amino acids: CASSMRQGSSYEQYF. CDR3 in DNA: TGTGCCAGCAGCATGCGACAGGGTAGCTCCTACGAGCAGTACTTC.

This clone occurred a few times. The chain carries TRBV13 and TRBJ2-7, with 7 positions matching TRBD1. J gave up 5 bases and V 0 bases, and 7 bases lay outside the gene matches. CDR1 and CDR2 from the germline V gene are PRHDT and FYEKMQ (reference sequence). The CDR3 consists of 15 residues. CDR3 nucleotides: TGTGCCAGCAGCTTAGGAAGACAGGGATCGGACGAGCAGTACTTC. Translation: CASSLGRQGSDEQYF.

This clone has only a few counts. The chain employs TRBV5-1 and TRBJ1-2, with a weak D call TRBD1 (5 bases). CDR1 is SGHRS and CDR2 is YFSETQ in the germline V gene. Trimming took off 4 bases at V and 3 bases at J, with 13 bases between the two ends. CDR3 length: 14 amino acids. CDR3 loop: CASSKDRGDYGYTF. The CDR3 DNA reads as TGCGCCAGCAGCAAAGATCGGGGGGACTATGGCTACACCTTC. Filled out from reference TRBV5-1 and TRBJ1-2, the complete variable domain reads KAGVTQTPRYLIKTRGQQVTLSCSPISGHRSVSWYQQTPGQGLQFLFEYFSETQRNKGNFPGRFSGRQFSNSRSEMNVSTLELGDSALYLCASSKDRGDYGYTFGSGTRLTVV.

J is TRBJ2-3 and V is TRBV29-1, with D uncertain. V shed 4 bases and J shed 6 bases, with 11 bases lying between them. This CDR3 is built from 12 residues. Per the germline V gene, CDR1 is SQVTM and CDR2 is ANQGSEA. CDR3 amino acids: CSVVSRGDTQYF. CDR3 nucleotide sequence: TGCAGCGTTGTCAGCCGTGGGGATACGCAGTATTTT.

This chain joins TRBV7-6 and TRBJ2-7; D is unresolved. In germline, CDR1 is SGHVS, CDR2 FNYEAQ. The CDR3 loop spans 12 amino acids. Trimming cost V 1 base and J 7 bases, with 8 bases left between them. CDR3 amino acids: CASSLEVGEQYF. For the CDR3, the DNA is TGTGCCAGCAGCTTAGAGGTGGGGGAGCAGTACTTC.